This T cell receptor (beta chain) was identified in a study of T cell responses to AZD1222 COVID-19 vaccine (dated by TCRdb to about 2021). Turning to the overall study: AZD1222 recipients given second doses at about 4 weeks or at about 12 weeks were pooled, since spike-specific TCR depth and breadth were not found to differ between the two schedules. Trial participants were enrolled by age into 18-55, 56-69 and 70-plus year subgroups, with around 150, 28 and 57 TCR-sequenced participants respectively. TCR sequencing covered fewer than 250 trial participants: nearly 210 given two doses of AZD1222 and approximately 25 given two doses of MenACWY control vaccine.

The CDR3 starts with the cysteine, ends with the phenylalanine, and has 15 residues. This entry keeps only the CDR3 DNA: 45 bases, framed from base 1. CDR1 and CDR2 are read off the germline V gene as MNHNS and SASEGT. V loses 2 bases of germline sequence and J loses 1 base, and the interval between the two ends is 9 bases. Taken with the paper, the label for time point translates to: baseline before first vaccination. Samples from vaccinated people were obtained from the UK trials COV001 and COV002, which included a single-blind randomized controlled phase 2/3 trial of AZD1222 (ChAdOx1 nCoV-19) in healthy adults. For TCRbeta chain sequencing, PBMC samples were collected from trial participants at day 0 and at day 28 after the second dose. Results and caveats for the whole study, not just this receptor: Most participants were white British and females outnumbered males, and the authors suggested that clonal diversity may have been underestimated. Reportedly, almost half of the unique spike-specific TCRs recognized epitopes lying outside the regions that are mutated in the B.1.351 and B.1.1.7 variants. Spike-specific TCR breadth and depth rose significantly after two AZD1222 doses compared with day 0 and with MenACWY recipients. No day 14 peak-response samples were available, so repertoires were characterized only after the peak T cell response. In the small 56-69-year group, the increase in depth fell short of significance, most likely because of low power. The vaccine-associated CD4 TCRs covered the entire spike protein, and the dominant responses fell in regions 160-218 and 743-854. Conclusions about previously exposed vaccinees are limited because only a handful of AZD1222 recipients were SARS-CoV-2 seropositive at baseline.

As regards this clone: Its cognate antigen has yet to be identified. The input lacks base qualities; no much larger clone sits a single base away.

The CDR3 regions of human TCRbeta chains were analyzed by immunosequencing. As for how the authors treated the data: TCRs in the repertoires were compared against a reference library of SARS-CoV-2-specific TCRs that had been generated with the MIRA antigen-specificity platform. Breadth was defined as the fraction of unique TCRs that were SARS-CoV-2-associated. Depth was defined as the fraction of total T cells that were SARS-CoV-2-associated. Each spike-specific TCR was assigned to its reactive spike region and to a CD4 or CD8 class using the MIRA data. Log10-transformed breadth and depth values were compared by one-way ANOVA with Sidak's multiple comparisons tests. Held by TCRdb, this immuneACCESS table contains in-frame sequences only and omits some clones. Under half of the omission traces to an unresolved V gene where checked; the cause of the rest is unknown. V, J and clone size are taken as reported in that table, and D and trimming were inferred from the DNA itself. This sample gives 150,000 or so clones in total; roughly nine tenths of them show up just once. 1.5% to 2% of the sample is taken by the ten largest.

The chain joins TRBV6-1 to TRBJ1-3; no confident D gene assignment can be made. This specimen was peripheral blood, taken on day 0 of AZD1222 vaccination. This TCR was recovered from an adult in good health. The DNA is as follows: TGTGCCAGCAGTGAACGACGCCCGTCTGGAAACACCATATATTTT. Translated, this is CASSERRPSGNTIYF.